These 18 T cell receptor beta chains were sequenced from one sample in a study of T cell repertoires in cytomegalovirus infection (dated by TCRdb to between 2017 and 2020). Sequencing used an Illumina HiSeq 1500. TCRdb reprocessing: public reads trimmed at Q25 with fastp, clones called with MiXCR, in-frame beta chains kept. Under each unique CDR3 protein, matching rows form one entry showing the most common genes and DNA. Across this sample there are hundreds of thousands of distinct CDR3 sequences, with 15% to 20% seen only once. The ten largest clones add up to 8.7% of the sample. Material: PBMCs. The source of these receptors is a human donor in good health (CMV status not recorded). Some clones in this sample may be carry-over from other donors' samples.

This clonotype has more than one count but fewer than ten. This chain uses TRBV12-3 or TRBV12-4 with TRBJ2-5; D unclear. This CDR3 has 15 amino acids. Between the trimmed V and J ends, which lost 0 bases and 5 bases, there was a span of 13 bases. CDR3: CASSLAAHGQETQYF. DNA for the CDR3: TGTGCCAGCAGTTTAGCAGCTCATGGTCAGGAGACCCAGTACTTC.

The V gene is TRBV3-1, the J gene TRBJ1-2; D ambiguous. V shed 5 bases and J shed 4 bases, with 11 bases lying between them. Germline V gene lookup returns CDR1 LGHDT and CDR2 YNNKEL (reference sequence). The CDR3 is made up of 13 amino acids. Written as DNA, the CDR3 is TGTGCCAGCAGCTCGGAAGCCTCCTATGGCTACACCTTC. As protein: CASSSEASYGYTF.

The rearrangement links TRBV4-3 to TRBJ2-3; 11 positions match TRBD1. Germline CDR1 is LGHNA and CDR2 is YSLEER. The CDR3 extends over 16 amino acids. With 1 base clipped from V and 4 bases from J, the junction kept 4 bases outside the gene matches. This CDR3 is CASSQAPGQGADTQYF. The CDR3 DNA follows: TGCGCCAGCAGCCAAGCCCCGGGACAGGGGGCAGATACGCAGTATTTT.

The V and J genes are TRBV20-1 and TRBJ1-1, with unresolved D. Deletions cut 1 base from V and 3 bases from J, with 9 bases between. This CDR3 comprises 13 residues. Germline V gene lookup returns CDR1 DFQATT and CDR2 SNEGSKA (reference sequence). CDR3 sequence reads: CSARAGSDTEAFF. CDR3 DNA sequence: TGCAGTGCTAGAGCGGGGTCTGACACTGAAGCTTTCTTT.

This clonotype was counted at least ten times. The chain recombines TRBV7-2 with TRBJ2-7; D uncertain. The CDR3 is 16 amino acids. Germline CDR1 SGHTA, CDR2 FQGNSA. V lost 5 bases and J lost 6, with 23 bases in between. CDR3 nucleotides: TGTGCCAGCAGCCCCCAAGGCGGTAACATCAGGTCCGAGCAGTACTTC. This sequence encodes CASSPQGGNIRSEQYF.

The chain recombines TRBV12-3 or TRBV12-4 with TRBJ2-7, with 10 positions matching TRBD2. This CDR3 comprises 16 residues. V gave up 5 bases and J gave up 7 bases; unmatched junction bases: 14. This CDR3 is CASSQNPLAGVSEQYF. The CDR3 DNA sequence: TGTGCCAGCAGTCAGAATCCCCTAGCGGGAGTTAGTGAGCAGTACTTC.

This clonotype came up a few times. The chain has TRBV20-1 and TRBJ2-1, with 9 bases identical to TRBD2. The V and J ends lost 1 base and 3 bases, in that order; junction bases with no gene match: 4. The germline V gene has CDR1 DFQATT and CDR2 SNEGSKA (reference sequence). The CDR3 extends over 15 amino acids. DNA of the CDR3: TGCAGTGCTAGAGGACTAGCGGATAACTACAATGAGCAGTTCTTC. Its translation: CSARGLADNYNEQFF.

The chain uses TRBV2 and TRBJ1-4, with unresolved D. The V gene's germline CDR1 is SNHLY and CDR2 FYNNEI. The V end was cut by 4 bases, the J end by 4 bases, with 10 bases between. The CDR3 is 14 residues long. The CDR3, as DNA: TGTGCCAGCAGTGCGACAAGGCTTAATGAAAAACTGTTTTTT. It encodes CASSATRLNEKLFF.

The table lists this clonotype with a few counts. The chain couples TRBV11-2 to TRBJ2-7, with TRBD2 identical over 8 bases. The CDR3 is 15 amino acids. Germline V gene lookup returns CDR1 SGHAT and CDR2 FQNNGV. J was trimmed by 2 bases and V by 5 bases; bases with no gene match: 8. CDR3 nucleotides: TGTGCCAGCAGCCTTAGCGGGACCTCCACCTACGAGCAGTACTTC. Translating gives CASSLSGTSTYEQYF.

The chain carries TRBV20-1 and TRBJ2-5; D is perhaps TRBD2 (5 bases). The V gene's germline CDR1 is DFQATT and CDR2 SNEGSKA (reference sequence). The CDR3 loop spans 15 amino acids. Trimming left V 3 bases short and J 0 bases short, with 14 bases between. The CDR3 coding sequence is TGCAGTGCTAGGGACTTAAGACGTCACCAAGAGACCCAGTACTTC. Its protein is CSARDLRRHQETQYF.

This clonotype showed up many times. V usage is TRBV5-5 and J usage is TRBJ1-3; TRBD1 agrees at 10 bases. The length of the CDR3 is 16 residues. Trimming removed 4 bases from V and 0 bases from J; junction bases left unmatched: 4. CDR1 SGHKS and CDR2 YYEKEE come from the germline V gene (reference sequence). CDR3 in amino acids: CASSRQGASSGNTIYF. CDR3 in DNA: TGTGCCAGCAGCCGACAGGGGGCTAGCTCTGGAAACACCATATATTTT. Drawing the rest from reference TRBV5-5 and TRBJ1-3, the complete variable domain is DAGVTQSPTHLIKTRGQQVTLRCSPISGHKSVSWYQQVLGQGPQFIFQYYEKEERGRGNFPDRFSARQFPNYSSELNVNALLLGDSALYLCASSRQGASSGNTIYFGEGSWLTVV.

This chain connects TRBV10-3 to TRBJ1-6; no definite D call. The V gene's germline CDR1 is ENHRY and CDR2 SYGVKD. The CDR3 is made up of 15 amino acids. V was cut by 6 bases and J by 9 bases, with 18 bases left in between. The CDR3 nucleotides read TGTGCCATCAGGACGGATCAGATAAGAGGTTCACCCCTCCACTTT. This sequence encodes CAIRTDQIRGSPLHF.

V usage is TRBV20-1 and J usage is TRBJ2-7, with D possibly TRBD1 on 6 matching bases. Germline CDR1 reads DFQATT; CDR2 reads SNEGSKA (reference sequence). CDR3 length: 16 residues. V shed 0 bases and J shed 0 bases, with 15 bases lying between them. The chain's CDR3 is CSARDLGTRRSYEQYF. The CDR3 DNA reads TGCAGTGCTAGAGATCTGGGGACAAGACGCTCCTACGAGCAGTACTTC.

This sequence joins TRBV6-6 and TRBJ1-2, with a weak D call TRBD1 (5 bases). V lost 2 bases and J lost 4, with 8 bases in between. The CDR3 extends over 13 amino acids. From germline, CDR1 is MNHNY and CDR2 SVGAGI (reference sequence). For the CDR3, the DNA is TGTGCCAGCAGTTACGGACAAGCCTATGGCTACACCTTC. The encoded protein is CASSYGQAYGYTF.

The chain couples TRBV4-2 to TRBJ2-3; D not certain. The CDR3 contains 14 residues. In germline, CDR1 is LGHNA, CDR2 YNFKEQ. Trimming shortened V by 5 bases and J by 2 bases, and 11 bases separated the two germline ends. CDR3 coding DNA: TGTGCCAGCAGCAACGAGGTGGCCACAGATACGCAGTATTTT. It encodes CASSNEVATDTQYF.

In this sample, this clonotype turned up many times. The genes are TRBV7-8 and TRBJ1-5; no firm D call. This CDR3 is built from 13 residues. CDR1 is SGHVS, CDR2 FQNEAQ, per germline. Deletions cut 5 bases from V and 1 base from J, with 6 bases between. The DNA of the CDR3 is TGTGCCAGCAGCGACTGGAGCAATCAGCCCCAGCATTTT. Encoded protein: CASSDWSNQPQHF.

The genes are TRBV7-6 and TRBJ1-1; 10 nucleotides match TRBD1. This CDR3 is 13 amino acids long. The V gene end was trimmed by 5 bases and the J gene end by 10 bases; junction bases not matched to a gene: 7. CDR1 is SGHVS and CDR2 is FNYEAQ in the germline V gene. CDR3 nucleotide sequence: TGTGCCAGCAGCCCGACAGGGGGCCGTGGAGCTTTCTTT. It encodes CASSPTGGRGAFF.

J is TRBJ1-2 and V is TRBV7-6; no clear D. The germline V gene has CDR1 SGHVS and CDR2 FNYEAQ. The CDR3 sequence is 16 residues long. V dropped 2 bases and J dropped 7 bases, with 20 bases sitting between them. Written as DNA, the CDR3 is TGTGCCAGCAGCTTATCGCGGGGATGGAACGGTGGTGGCTACACCTTC. Amino acid sequence: CASSLSRGWNGGGYTF. Full variable domain (outside the CDR3, taken from reference TRBV7-6 and TRBJ1-2): GAGVSQSPRYKVTKRGQDVALRCDPISGHVSLYWYRQALGQGPEFLTYFNYEAQQDKSGLPNDRFSAERPEGSISTLTIQRTEQRDSAMYRCASSLSRGWNGGGYTFGSGTRLTVV.